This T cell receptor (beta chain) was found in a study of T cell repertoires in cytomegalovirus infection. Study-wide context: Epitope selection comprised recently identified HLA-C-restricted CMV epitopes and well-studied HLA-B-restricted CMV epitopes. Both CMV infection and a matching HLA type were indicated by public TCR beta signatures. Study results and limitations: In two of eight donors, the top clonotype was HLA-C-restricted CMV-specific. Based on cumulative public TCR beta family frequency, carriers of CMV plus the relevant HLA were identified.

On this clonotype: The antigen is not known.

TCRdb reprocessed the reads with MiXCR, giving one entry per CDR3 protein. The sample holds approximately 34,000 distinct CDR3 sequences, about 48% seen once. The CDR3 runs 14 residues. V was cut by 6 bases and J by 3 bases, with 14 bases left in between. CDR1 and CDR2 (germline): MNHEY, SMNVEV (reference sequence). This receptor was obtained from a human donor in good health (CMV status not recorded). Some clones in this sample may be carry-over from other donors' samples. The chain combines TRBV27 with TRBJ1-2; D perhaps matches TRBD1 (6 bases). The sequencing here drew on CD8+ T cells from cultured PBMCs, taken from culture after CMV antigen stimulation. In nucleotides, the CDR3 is TGTGCCAGCAGCCCAAGGGGGGATTACTATGGCTACACCTTC. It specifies CASSPRGDYYGYTF.